Listed here are 11 T cell receptor beta chains from one sample, sequenced in a study of blood T cell repertoires in COVID-19. The repertoire was sequenced with immunoSEQ multiplex PCR; TCRdb's copy has only in-frame clones and lacks some. The table shows more than 300,000 clones, with under 95% occurring only once. The sample consisted of peripheral blood. The receptors were sampled from a young woman who had recovered from COVID-19.

J is TRBJ1-1 and V is TRBV5-1, with D possibly being TRBD1 (6 bases). Trimming cost V 4 bases and J 3 bases, with 16 bases left between them. The CDR3 covers 15 residues. Germline V gene data show CDR1 as SGHRS and CDR2 as YFSETQ. The CDR3 loop reads CASSKRQAQDTEAFF. The CDR3 DNA is TGCGCCAGCAGCAAAAGACAGGCTCAGGACACTGAAGCTTTCTTT.

This clone has just one count. The chain carries TRBV12-3 or TRBV12-4 and TRBJ1-1; the match to TRBD1 covers 9 bases. The ends lost 0 bases at V and 11 bases at J; junction bases unmatched: 4. The CDR3 sequence is 13 residues long. The CDR3 nucleotides are TGTGCCAGCAGTTTAGCGGACAGGGGTCGTGCTTTCTTT. Translated, it gives CASSLADRGRAFF.

This sequence joins TRBV5-5 and TRBJ2-4, with 7 bases matching TRBD1. The V segment lost 4 bases and the J segment 15 bases; nucleotides outside the gene matches: 7. The CDR3 is 11 amino acids. Per the germline V gene, CDR1 is SGHKS and CDR2 is YYEKEE (reference sequence). This CDR3 is CASSTGQFVYF. CDR3 nucleotide sequence: TGTGCCAGCAGCACGGGACAGTTTGTGTACTTC.

This clone was counted once. The chain recombines TRBV19 with TRBJ2-1; the match to TRBD2 covers 7 bases. The length of the CDR3 is 15 residues. Trimming removed 3 bases from V and 4 bases from J; junction bases left unmatched: 6. Germline-derived CDR1 and CDR2 are LNHDA and SQIVND (reference sequence). This CDR3 reads CASSIGGSLYNEQFF. The CDR3 DNA is TGTGCCAGTAGTATCGGCGGGAGTTTATACAATGAGCAGTTCTTC.

This clone was detected once. The chain employs TRBV9 and TRBJ2-1; 8 bases fit TRBD2. CDR1 and CDR2 from the germline V gene are SGDLS and YYNGEE. The CDR3 has 17 residues. V gave up 0 bases and J gave up 0 bases; unmatched junction bases: 5. CDR3 bases: TGTGCCAGCAGCGTAGCACTAGCGGTCCCCTCCTACAATGAGCAGTTCTTC. Translating gives CASSVALAVPSYNEQFF. Complete variable domain (other parts from reference TRBV9 and TRBJ2-1): DSGVTQTPKHLITATGQRVTLRCSPRSGDLSVYWYQQSLDQGLQFLIQYYNGEERAKGNILERFSAQQFPDLHSELNLSSLELGDSALYFCASSVALAVPSYNEQFFGPGTRLTVL.

The chain is built from TRBV5-1 and TRBJ2-3; TRBD2 is a possible D gene (5 bases). V shed 0 bases and J shed 4 bases, with 12 bases lying between them. The germline CDR1 and CDR2 sequences are SGHRS and YFSETQ. This CDR3 region has 15 residues. CDR3 region: CASSLGPSPADTQYF. The CDR3 nucleotides are TGCGCCAGCAGCTTGGGTCCTAGCCCGGCAGATACGCAGTATTTT.

V usage is TRBV11-3 and J usage is TRBJ2-2; unclear D gene. This CDR3 comprises 13 residues. Germline CDR1 reads SGHNT; CDR2 reads YENEEA. Trimming stripped 1 base from V and 7 bases from J, with 7 bases between. CDR3 DNA sequence: TGTGCCAGCAGCTTAGCTACCGGCGGGGAGCTGTTTTTT. It translates to CASSLATGGELFF.

The chain carries TRBV29-1 and TRBJ2-5, with D possibly matching TRBD2 (6 bases). CDR1 and CDR2 from the germline V gene are SQVTM and ANQGSEA. The germline V and J ends were trimmed by 8 bases and 2 bases, with 27 bases remaining between them. CDR3 length: 17 residues. This chain's CDR3 is CSPKAGSSARVQETQYF. The CDR3 DNA sequence: TGCAGCCCCAAAGCCGGGAGTAGCGCGCGCGTTCAAGAGACCCAGTACTTC.

CDR3: CASSHRQGMSEKLFF. CDR3 in DNA: TGTGCCAGCAGCCACAGACAGGGTATGAGTGAAAAACTGTTTTTT. The chain joins TRBV7-9 to TRBJ1-4; 7 bases map to TRBD1. V dropped 5 bases and J dropped 7; count of bases not matched to a gene: 10. The CDR3 has 15 residues. Per germline, CDR1 SEHNR and CDR2 FQNEAQ (reference sequence). The complete variable domain, with remaining parts taken from reference TRBV7-9 and TRBJ1-4, reads DTGVSQNPRHKITKRGQNVTFRCDPISEHNRLYWYRQTLGQGPEFLTYFQNEAQLEKSRLLSDRFSAERPKGSFSTLEIQRTEQGDSAMYLCASSHRQGMSEKLFFGSGTQLSVL.

The V call is TRBV6-2 or TRBV6-3, the J call TRBJ2-2; D uncertain. CDR3 length: 13 amino acids. V was trimmed by 5 bases and J by 2 bases, leaving 6 bases between them. Per the germline V gene, CDR1 is MNHEY and CDR2 is SVGEGT. The CDR3 here is CASSLVNTGELFF. The CDR3 DNA sequence: TGTGCCAGCAGTCTTGTAAACACCGGGGAGCTGTTTTTT.

The chain is built from TRBV18 and TRBJ1-1; 7 bases map to TRBD1. The CDR3 has 14 residues. V gave up 6 bases and J gave up 1 base; unmatched junction bases: 5. CDR1 KGHSH and CDR2 LQKENI come from the germline V gene. CDR3 amino acids: CASSSNRGNTEAFF. The CDR3 nucleotides are TGTGCCAGCTCGTCGAACAGGGGGAACACTGAAGCTTTCTTT.